This entry concerns a single T cell receptor (beta chain). This CDR3 spans 14 amino acids. The germline V gene encodes CDR1 SGHRS and CDR2 YFSETQ. V trimming: 7 bases; J trimming: 1 base; junction bases outside the gene matches: 7. This specimen comes from a study of CD8+CD57+ T cells in acquired aplastic anemia. CDR3 and TCR beta VDJ profiling relied on genomic DNA as the template. TCRdb called the reads again in MiXCR, with one record for every CDR3 protein. Of around 200,000 distinct CDR3 sequences listed, about 50% are singletons. Patients picked for sequencing had shown CD8+CD57+ cell expansion detected by flow cytometry.

The chain joins TRBV5-1 to TRBJ1-1; 7 positions agree with TRBD1. This receptor was taken from a human donor with aplastic anemia. Sequencing used sorted CD4+, CD8+, or CD8+CD57+ T cells (not recorded which) from PBMCs. The CDR3 is CASGSGQSNTEAFF. Here the CDR3 DNA reads TGCGCCAGCGGATCGGGACAGTCGAACACTGAAGCTTTCTTT.